Sequencing of this T cell receptor (beta chain) was carried out in a study of blood T cell repertoires in COVID-19. Recruitment covered under 25 US areas and drew participants whose ages spanned roughly 18 to 95 years. Which cohort a participant joined came from the clinical history participants gave. Recovered status in Cohort 3 required two negative PCRs, clearance, or symptom resolution. The CDR3 has 14 residues. V shed 6 bases and J shed 1 base, with 13 bases lying between them. Germline V lookup: CDR1 MNHEY, CDR2 SMNVEV (reference sequence). A single count supports this clone. Here immunoSEQ multiplex PCR was the method, and the copy in TCRdb shows in-frame clones only, minus some. The sample has around 330,000 clones, about 92% seen once.

Source material: PBMCs or T cells enriched from blood (not recorded which). The TCR originated in a man aged 55-75 years who had recovered from COVID-19. The chain couples TRBV27 to TRBJ2-7; D not resolved. This chain's CDR3 is CASSNKLPSYEQYF. As DNA, the CDR3 is TGTGCCAGCAGCAATAAACTCCCGTCCTACGAGCAGTACTTC.